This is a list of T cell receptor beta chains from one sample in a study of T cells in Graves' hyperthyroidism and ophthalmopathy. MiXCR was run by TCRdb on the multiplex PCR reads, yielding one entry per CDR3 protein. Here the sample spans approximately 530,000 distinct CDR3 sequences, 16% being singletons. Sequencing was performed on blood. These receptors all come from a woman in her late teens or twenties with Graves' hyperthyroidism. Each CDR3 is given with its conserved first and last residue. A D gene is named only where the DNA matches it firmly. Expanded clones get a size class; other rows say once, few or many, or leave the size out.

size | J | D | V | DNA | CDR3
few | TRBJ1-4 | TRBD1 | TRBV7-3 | TGTGCCAGCAGCCTGACAGGGGCCGTTGGTGAAAAACTGTTTTTT | CASSLTGAVGEKLFF
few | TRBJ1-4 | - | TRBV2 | TGTGCCAGCGGGAAGACGGCAACTAATGAAAAACTGTTTTTT | CASGKTATNEKLFF
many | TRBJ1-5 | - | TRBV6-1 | TGTGCCAGCAGGTACACGGTCAATCAGCCCCAGCATTTT | CASRYTVNQPQHF
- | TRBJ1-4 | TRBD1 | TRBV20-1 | TGCAGTGCTAGCGAGGGGGCTAGGGAAAAACTGTTTTTT | CSASEGAREKLFF
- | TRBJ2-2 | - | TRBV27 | TGTGCCAGCAGTCTGGACCTCACCGGGGAGCTGTTTTTT | CASSLDLTGELFF
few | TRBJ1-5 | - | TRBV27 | TGTGCCAGCAGTCCTTTGAGCAGGGGTGATCAGCCCCAGCATTTT | CASSPLSRGDQPQHF
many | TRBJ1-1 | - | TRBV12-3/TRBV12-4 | TGTGCCAGCAGTTCCCAGAGGGCCCTCAACACTGAAGCTTTCTTT | CASSSQRALNTEAFF
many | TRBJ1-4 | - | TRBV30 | TGTGCCTGGAGTGCGAACGAAAAACTGTTTTTT | CAWSANEKLFF
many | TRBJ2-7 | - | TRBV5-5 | TGTGCCAGCAGCCTCGACAGGTTGTACGAGCAGTACTTC | CASSLDRLYEQYF
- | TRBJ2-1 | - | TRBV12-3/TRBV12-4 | TGTGCCAGCGGAATACGAGGGGGGGTGGGATCATACAATGAGCAGTTCTTC | CASGIRGGVGSYNEQFF
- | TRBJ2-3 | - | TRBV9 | TGTGCTAGCAGCGTAGTTCCAATTGGGCGGGGTGGGGCAGATACGCAGTATTTT | CASSVVPIGRGGADTQYF
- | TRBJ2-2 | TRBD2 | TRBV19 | TGTGCCAGTAGTATCCAGAGACTAGCGGGAGGGCCTAGGGCCGGGGAGCTGTTTTTT | CASSIQRLAGGPRAGELFF
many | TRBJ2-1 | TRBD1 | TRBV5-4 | TGTGCCAGCAGCTTGGAAGGGGGCAGGGGAGATGAGCAGTTCTTC | CASSLEGGRGDEQFF
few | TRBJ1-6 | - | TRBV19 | TGTGCCGGGAAAACGACGGTCCACACCAGGCAATCACCCCTCCACTTT | CAGKTTVHTRQSPLHF
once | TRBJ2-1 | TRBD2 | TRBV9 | TGTGCCAGCAGCCTTGGGACTAGCGGGTTTAACAATGATCAGTTCTTC | CASSLGTSGFNNDQFF
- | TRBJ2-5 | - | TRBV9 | TGTGCCAGCAGCCGGACAGAGAAAGAGACCCAGTACTTC | CASSRTEKETQYF
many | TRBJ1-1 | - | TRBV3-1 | TGTGCCAGCAGCCTTGGGACGGCCGGCACTGAAGCTTTCTTT | CASSLGTAGTEAFF
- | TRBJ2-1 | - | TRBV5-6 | TGTGCCAGCAGCCTCCAGTGGCGGGGACCGGCCTACAATGAGCAGTTCTTC | CASSLQWRGPAYNEQFF